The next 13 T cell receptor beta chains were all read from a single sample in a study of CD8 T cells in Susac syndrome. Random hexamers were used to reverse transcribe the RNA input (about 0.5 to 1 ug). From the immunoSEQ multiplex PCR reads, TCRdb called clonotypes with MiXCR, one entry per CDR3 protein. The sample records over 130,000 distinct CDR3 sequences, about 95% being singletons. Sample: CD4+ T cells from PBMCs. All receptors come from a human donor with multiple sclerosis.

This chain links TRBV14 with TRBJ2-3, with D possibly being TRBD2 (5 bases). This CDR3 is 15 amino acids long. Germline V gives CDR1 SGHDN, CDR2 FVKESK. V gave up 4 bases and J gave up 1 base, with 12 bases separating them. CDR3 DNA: TGTGCCAGCAGCCGGCTAGGACTGGGCACAGATACGCAGTATTTT. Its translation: CASSRLGLGTDTQYF.

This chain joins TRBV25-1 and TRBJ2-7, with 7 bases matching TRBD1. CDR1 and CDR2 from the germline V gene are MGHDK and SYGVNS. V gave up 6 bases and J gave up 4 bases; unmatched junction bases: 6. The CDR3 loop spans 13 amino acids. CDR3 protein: CASRGQTDYEQYF. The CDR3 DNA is TGTGCCAGCAGGGGACAGACAGATTACGAGCAGTACTTC.

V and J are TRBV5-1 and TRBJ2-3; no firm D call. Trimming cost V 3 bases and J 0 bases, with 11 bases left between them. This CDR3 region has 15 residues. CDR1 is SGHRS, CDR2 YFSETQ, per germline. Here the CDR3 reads CASSSIRASTDTQYF. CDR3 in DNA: TGCGCCAGCAGCTCCATTAGGGCTAGCACAGATACGCAGTATTTT.

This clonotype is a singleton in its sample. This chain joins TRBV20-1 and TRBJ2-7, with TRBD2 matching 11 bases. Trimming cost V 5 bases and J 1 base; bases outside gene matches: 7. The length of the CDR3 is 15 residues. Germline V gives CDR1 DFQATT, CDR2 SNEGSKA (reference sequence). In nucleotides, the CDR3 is TGCAGTGCTCCGAGACTAGCGGGAAGTTCCTACGAGCAGTACTTC. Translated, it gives CSAPRLAGSSYEQYF.

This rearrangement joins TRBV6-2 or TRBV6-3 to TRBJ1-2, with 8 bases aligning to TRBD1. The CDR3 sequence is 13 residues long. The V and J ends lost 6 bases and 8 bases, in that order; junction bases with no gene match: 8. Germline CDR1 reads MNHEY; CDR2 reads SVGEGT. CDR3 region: CASRSGQGIGYTF. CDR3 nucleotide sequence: TGTGCCAGCAGATCCGGACAGGGTATCGGCTACACCTTC.

The CDR3 DNA reads TGTGCCACCAGTGGAGGTGAAATCACCCAGTTCTTC. It codes for CATSGGEITQFF. The V and J genes are TRBV24-1 and TRBJ2-1; no reliable D call. V lost 5 bases to trimming and J lost 13 bases, with 14 bases between them. Per the germline V gene, CDR1 is KGHDR and CDR2 is SFDVKD. This CDR3 spans 12 amino acids.

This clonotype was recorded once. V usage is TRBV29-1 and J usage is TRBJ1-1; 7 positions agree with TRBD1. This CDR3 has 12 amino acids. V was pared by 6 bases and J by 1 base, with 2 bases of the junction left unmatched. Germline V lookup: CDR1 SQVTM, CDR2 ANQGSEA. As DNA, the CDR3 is TGCAGCGTCTGGGACAGGAACACTGAAGCTTTCTTT. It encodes CSVWDRNTEAFF.

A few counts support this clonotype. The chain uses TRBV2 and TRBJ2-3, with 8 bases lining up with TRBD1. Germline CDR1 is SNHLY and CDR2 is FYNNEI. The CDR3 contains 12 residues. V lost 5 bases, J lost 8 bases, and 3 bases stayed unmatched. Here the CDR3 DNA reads TGTGCCAGCAGTCTCGGACAGGGTACGCAGTATTTT. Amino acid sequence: CASSLGQGTQYF.

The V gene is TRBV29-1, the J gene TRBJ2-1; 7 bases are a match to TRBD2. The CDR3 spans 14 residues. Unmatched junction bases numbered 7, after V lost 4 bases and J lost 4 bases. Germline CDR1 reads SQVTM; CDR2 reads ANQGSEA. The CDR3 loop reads CSVASASGYNEQFF. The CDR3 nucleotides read TGCAGCGTTGCATCGGCTAGCGGTTACAATGAGCAGTTCTTC.

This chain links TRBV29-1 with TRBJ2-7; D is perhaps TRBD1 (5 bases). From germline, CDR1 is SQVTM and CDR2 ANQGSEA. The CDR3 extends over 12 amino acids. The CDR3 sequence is CSALQGPYEQYF. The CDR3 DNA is TGCAGTGCCCTTCAGGGCCCCTACGAGCAGTACTTC.

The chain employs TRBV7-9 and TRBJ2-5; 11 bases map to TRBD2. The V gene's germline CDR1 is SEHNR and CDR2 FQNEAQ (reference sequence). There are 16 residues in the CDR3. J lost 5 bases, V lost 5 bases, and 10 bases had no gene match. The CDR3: CASSLSPSGRRETQYF. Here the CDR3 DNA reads TGTGCCAGCAGCCTCTCTCCTAGCGGGAGGAGGGAGACCCAGTACTTC. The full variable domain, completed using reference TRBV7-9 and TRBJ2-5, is DTGVSQNPRHKITKRGQNVTFRCDPISEHNRLYWYRQTLGQGPEFLTYFQNEAQLEKSRLLSDRFSAERPKGSFSTLEIQRTEQGDSAMYLCASSLSPSGRRETQYFGPGTRLLVL.

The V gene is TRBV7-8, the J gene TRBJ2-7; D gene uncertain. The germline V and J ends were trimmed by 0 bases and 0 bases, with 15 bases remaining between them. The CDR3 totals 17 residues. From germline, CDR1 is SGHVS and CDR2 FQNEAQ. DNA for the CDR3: TGTGCCAGCAGCTTAGCTCTGCGGTTTCTTAGCTCCTACGAGCAGTACTTC. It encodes CASSLALRFLSSYEQYF.

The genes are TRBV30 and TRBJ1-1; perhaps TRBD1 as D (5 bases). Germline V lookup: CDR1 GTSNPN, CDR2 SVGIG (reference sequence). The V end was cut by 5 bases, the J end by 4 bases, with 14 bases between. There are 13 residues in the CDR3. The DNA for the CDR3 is TGTGCCTGGGGGGCCGGGGGTCCCACTGAAGCTTTCTTT. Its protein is CAWGAGGPTEAFF.